This T cell receptor beta chain emerged from a study of cytomegalovirus exposure and HLA in healthy donors. Study-level results: One cluster of highly shared sequence variants probably arose as a sequencing artifact. In an earlier analysis, productive rearrangement rates for most beta V segments clustered near 87% or 30%.

With 60 Vbeta and 13 Jbeta primers, the PCR was carried out. The method was immunoSEQ multiplex PCR; TCRdb's version includes in-frame clones alone and lacks a portion of them. The profile shows about 160,000 clones, about 81% of them singletons. With respect to this clone: Antigen: not known.

V was clipped by 5 bases and J by 4 bases; unmatched bases: 3. The germline V gene encodes CDR1 SEHNR and CDR2 FQNEAQ (reference sequence). The CDR3 is made up of 15 amino acids. The sequence derives from a girl aged 2-10 years in good health and CMV-seropositive. Input material: PBMCs. The chain is built from TRBV7-9 and TRBJ2-2; 11 nucleotides match TRBD2. The CDR3 protein is CASSAGLAVTGELFF. DNA of the CDR3: TGTGCCAGCAGCGCGGGACTAGCGGTCACCGGGGAGCTGTTTTTT.